The 4 T cell receptor beta chains listed next were all sequenced from one sample in a study of T cells after yellow fever vaccination. Using its own MiXCR run on the 5' RACE reads, TCRdb lists one record per CDR3 protein. This repertoire shows 600,000 to 750,000 distinct CDR3 sequences, 9% to 15% found once; its top ten account for under 15%. The sequenced sample was PBMCs, obtained on the day of the yellow fever booster vaccination. The receptor set was obtained from a man younger than 45 who received the YFV17D yellow fever vaccine.

V gene TRBV20-1 combines with J gene TRBJ2-1; 12 bases line up with TRBD2. The CDR3 runs 14 residues. The germline V gene has CDR1 DFQATT and CDR2 SNEGSKA (reference sequence). Losses at the gene ends were 4 bases for V and 7 bases for J; bases not matched to a gene: 5. The CDR3 loop reads CSAIVTSGRNEQFF. Here the CDR3 DNA reads TGCAGTGCTATTGTGACTAGCGGGAGAAATGAGCAGTTCTTC.

There are many counts of this clonotype. J is TRBJ2-1 and V is TRBV7-2; TRBD2 matches at 9 bases. With V trimmed by 5 bases and J by 14 bases, 16 bases remained unmatched. CDR3 length: 15 amino acids. CDR1 is SGHTA, CDR2 FQGNSA, per germline. DNA of the CDR3: TGTGCCAGCAGCCAACAGGGGAGTAGCGGGAGCCATAAGTTCTTC. Protein: CASSQQGSSGSHKFF.

This clonotype was found a few times. This sequence joins TRBV4-3 and TRBJ2-5; a possible D gene is TRBD1 (6 bases). This CDR3 comprises 18 residues. CDR1 is LGHNA and CDR2 is YSLEER in the germline V gene. V was trimmed by 0 bases and J by 2 bases, leaving 19 bases between them. The CDR3 bases are TGCGCCAGCAGCCAAGATCGAGGGGACACTATCCGGCAAGAGACCCAGTACTTC. Translated, it gives CASSQDRGDTIRQETQYF.

This clonotype was seen repeatedly, ten times or more. The V gene is TRBV7-2, the J gene TRBJ1-1; D is undetermined. CDR3 length: 15 amino acids. Trimming took off 5 bases at V and 4 bases at J, with 17 bases between the two ends. Germline V gene sequence: CDR1 SGHTA, CDR2 FQGNSA. Here the CDR3 reads CASSPLALLPTEAFF. As DNA, the CDR3 is TGTGCCAGCAGCCCCCTGGCCCTCCTCCCCACTGAAGCTTTCTTT.